These 17 T cell receptor beta chains originate from one sample sequenced in a study of cytomegalovirus exposure and HLA in healthy donors. PCR was performed using 60 Vbeta and 13 Jbeta primers. Using immunoSEQ multiplex PCR, the repertoire was profiled, and TCRdb retains in-frame clones only, with some absent. The sample consists of under 80,000 clones, around 75% of them appearing once. Sequencing used PBMCs. All receptors come from a woman aged 40 to 49 in good health and CMV-seronegative.

This chain links TRBV7-2 with TRBJ2-5; 8 bases are shared with TRBD1. This CDR3 has 16 residues. Losses at the gene ends were 6 bases for V and 4 bases for J; bases not matched to a gene: 13. The germline gives CDR1 SGHTA, CDR2 FQGNSA. CDR3 amino acids: CASRLGGRGRIETQYF. In DNA form, the CDR3 reads TGTGCCAGCAGACTCGGGGGCAGGGGGCGAATAGAGACCCAGTACTTC. Using reference TRBV7-2 and TRBJ2-5 for the parts outside the CDR3, the full variable domain is GAGVSQSPSNKVTEKGKDVELRCDPISGHTALYWYRQSLGQGLEFLIYFQGNSAPDKSGLPSDRFSAERTGGSVSTLTIQRTQQEDSAVYLCASRLGGRGRIETQYFGPGTRLLVL.

Written as DNA, the CDR3 is TGTGCCAGCAGCCCAAGACAGGGTCGATTCGAAAAACTGTTTTTT. Translating it yields CASSPRQGRFEKLFF. V is TRBV6-5 and J is TRBJ1-4; 7 bases map to TRBD1. Germline-derived CDR1 and CDR2 are MNHEY and SVGAGI. V shed 6 bases and J 8 bases; nucleotides not matched to a gene: 12. This CDR3 has 15 amino acids.

V usage is TRBV7-8 and J usage is TRBJ1-1; 11 nucleotides match TRBD1. Germline lookup yields CDR1 SGHVS and CDR2 FQNEAQ. CDR3 length equals 16 residues. Trimming took 5 bases from V and 1 from J; bases not matched to a gene: 6. In DNA, the CDR3 is TGTGCCAGCAGCCTTCGGGACAGGGGGTCGAACACTGAAGCTTTCTTT. Its protein is CASSLRDRGSNTEAFF.

This clone was recorded only once. V is TRBV7-9 and J is TRBJ2-1, with no clear D. Trimming took 5 bases from V and 7 from J, leaving 12 bases between them. The CDR3 spans 13 residues. CDR1 is SEHNR, CDR2 FQNEAQ, per germline (reference sequence). The CDR3 DNA reads TGTGCCAGCAGCCTATCGACAAGGAATGAGCAGTTCTTC. This codes for CASSLSTRNEQFF.

This chain connects TRBV19 to TRBJ2-3; tentatively, D is TRBD2 (6 bases). V was shortened by 3 bases and J by 0 bases, with 16 bases between the two germline ends. CDR1 is LNHDA and CDR2 is SQIVND in the germline V gene (reference sequence). The CDR3 runs to 17 residues. CDR3 amino acids: CASSIRAVGTSTDTQYF. In nucleotides, the CDR3 is TGTGCCAGTAGTATCCGGGCCGTGGGGACTAGCACAGATACGCAGTATTTT.

In nucleotides, the CDR3 is TGTGCCTGGAGTGTTCACGGGGACACTGAAGCTTTCTTT. It specifies CAWSVHGDTEAFF. The V and J genes are TRBV30 and TRBJ1-1; no firm D call. V gave up 0 bases and J gave up 3 bases, with 8 bases separating them. The V gene's germline CDR1 is GTSNPN and CDR2 SVGIG (reference sequence). The CDR3 contains 13 residues.

This sequence joins TRBV5-1 and TRBJ2-3; TRBD2 matches 15 bases. In germline, CDR1 is SGHRS, CDR2 YFSETQ. After removal of 4 bases from V and 3 bases from J, the junction contained 6 bases not matched to a gene. CDR3 length: 17 amino acids. DNA of the CDR3: TGCGCCAGCAGCACGGGGACTAGCGGGGGGAAAACAGATACGCAGTATTTT. Its translation: CASSTGTSGGKTDTQYF.

The V gene is TRBV7-2, the J gene TRBJ2-7; 10 bases are a match to TRBD2. CDR1 and CDR2 (germline): SGHTA, FQGNSA. With V trimmed by 2 bases and J by 3 bases, 4 bases remained unmatched. The CDR3 runs 15 residues. CDR3 nucleotides: TGTGCCAGCAGCTTAAGGGCTAGCGGGAGCTACGAGCAGTACTTC. It is translated as CASSLRASGSYEQYF.

The chain uses TRBV4-3 and TRBJ2-7; 7 nucleotides match TRBD1. Unmatched junction bases numbered 12, after V lost 2 bases and J lost 2 bases. This CDR3 is 17 amino acids long. Germline loops: CDR1 LGHNA, CDR2 YSLEER. CDR3 coding DNA: TGCGCCAGCAGCCAAAACTTCAGGGGGAACCCAACCTACGAGCAGTACTTC. Its protein is CASSQNFRGNPTYEQYF.

This clone was seen more than once but under ten times. This chain links TRBV19 with TRBJ2-7, with TRBD1 identical over 7 bases. From germline, CDR1 is LNHDA and CDR2 SQIVND (reference sequence). The CDR3 has 14 residues. The V segment lost 6 bases and the J segment 2 bases; nucleotides outside the gene matches: 7. CDR3 DNA: TGTGCCAGTAGCAGTACAGGGGTCACCTACGAGCAGTACTTC. Its translation is CASSSTGVTYEQYF.

This chain links TRBV5-1 with TRBJ1-1; a weak D match, TRBD1 (5 bases). The germline V gene encodes CDR1 SGHRS and CDR2 YFSETQ. Trimming pared 4 bases from V and 6 bases from J, leaving 13 bases between. This CDR3 spans 13 amino acids. CDR3 loop: CASSPTWGAEAFF. The CDR3 DNA reads TGCGCCAGCAGCCCGACCTGGGGCGCTGAAGCTTTCTTT. Looking up the rest from reference TRBV5-1 and TRBJ1-1 gives the full variable domain: KAGVTQTPRYLIKTRGQQVTLSCSPISGHRSVSWYQQTPGQGLQFLFEYFSETQRNKGNFPGRFSGRQFSNSRSEMNVSTLELGDSALYLCASSPTWGAEAFFGQGTRLTVV.

This rearrangement joins TRBV11-1 to TRBJ2-7; TRBD1 matches at 9 bases. The CDR3 has 13 amino acids. V shed 5 bases and J 3 bases; nucleotides not matched to a gene: 2. The V gene's germline CDR1 is SGHAT and CDR2 FQDESV (reference sequence). CDR3 region: CASSADRGYEQYF. The CDR3, as DNA: TGTGCCAGCAGCGCGGACAGGGGCTACGAGCAGTACTTC.

V gene TRBV19 combines with J gene TRBJ2-5; D might be TRBD1 (5 bases). CDR3 length: 18 residues. V lost 3 bases and J lost 0, with 20 bases in between. Germline V gene lookup returns CDR1 LNHDA and CDR2 SQIVND (reference sequence). The CDR3 loop reads CASSIGTVPRGYQETQYF. The DNA for the CDR3 is TGTGCCAGTAGTATCGGTACAGTCCCAAGGGGATACCAAGAGACCCAGTACTTC.

The chain has TRBV7-2 and TRBJ2-7; 16 bases map to TRBD2. The junction had 7 bases not matched to a gene; V was cut back by 1 base and J by 7 bases. Germline V gene lookup returns CDR1 SGHTA and CDR2 FQGNSA. CDR3 length equals 17 residues. CDR3 protein: CASSLEGTSGGAREQYF. The CDR3 region has the DNA TGTGCCAGCAGCTTAGAGGGGACTAGCGGGGGGGCGAGGGAGCAGTACTTC.

The chain couples TRBV11-2 to TRBJ2-6; D perhaps matches TRBD2 (6 bases). CDR1 is SGHAT, CDR2 FQNNGV, per germline. The CDR3 runs 13 residues. V was pared by 8 bases and J by 1 base, with 6 bases between. As DNA, the CDR3 is TGTGCCAGCCGGGAGTCTGGGGCCAACGTCCTGACTTTC. Protein: CASRESGANVLTF.

This rearrangement joins TRBV30 to TRBJ1-5; D gene unclear. Germline loops: CDR1 GTSNPN, CDR2 SVGIG (reference sequence). The CDR3 has 14 residues. V was cut by 1 base and J by 4 bases, with 11 bases left in between. The CDR3 DNA sequence: TGTGCCTGGAGTGATATAGGGAGGAATCAGCCCCAGCATTTT. Protein product: CAWSDIGRNQPQHF. The complete variable domain, with remaining parts taken from reference TRBV30 and TRBJ1-5, reads SQTIHQWPATLVQPVGSPLSLECTVEGTSNPNLYWYRQAAGRGLQLLFYSVGIGQISSEVPQNLSASRPQDRQFILSSKKLLLSDSGFYLCAWSDIGRNQPQHFGDGTRLSIL.

The rearrangement uses TRBV7-9 and TRBJ2-7; D might be TRBD1 (5 bases). Germline loops: CDR1 SEHNR, CDR2 FQNEAQ (reference sequence). The V end lost 0 bases, the J end lost 3 bases, and 12 bases lay between the germline ends. The CDR3 has 15 amino acids. CDR3 residues: CASSLAYRTNYEQYF. For the CDR3, the DNA is TGTGCCAGCAGCTTAGCCTACAGGACAAACTACGAGCAGTACTTC.